The sequence of this T cell receptor (beta chain) was determined in a study of cytomegalovirus exposure and HLA in healthy donors. General observations from the study: There were reportedly fewer N-insertions in an Asian-associated ancestry cluster than the approximately 640-donor mean, in a later analysis. A later look showed TCR association rates differing by HLA locus, highest for DRB1 and lowest for HLA-C.

Amplification used 60 Vbeta primers and 13 Jbeta primers. The protocol was immunoSEQ multiplex PCR, while the TCRdb copy is restricted to in-frame clones and leaves out a portion. The table lists approximately 210,000 clones. A word on this clone: Its antigen is undetermined.

The TCR comes from a woman in her twenties or thirties in good health and CMV-seropositive. Specimen: PBMCs.

The CDR3 nucleotides read TGCGCCAGCTTCAAGGGGGACACAACTAATGAAAAACTGTTTTTT. Protein product: CASFKGDTTNEKLFF. The V call is TRBV5-1, the J call TRBJ1-4; D might be TRBD1 (6 bases). The CDR3 loop spans 15 amino acids. From germline, CDR1 is SGHRS and CDR2 YFSETQ. V was clipped by 7 bases and J by 0 bases, with 13 bases between them.